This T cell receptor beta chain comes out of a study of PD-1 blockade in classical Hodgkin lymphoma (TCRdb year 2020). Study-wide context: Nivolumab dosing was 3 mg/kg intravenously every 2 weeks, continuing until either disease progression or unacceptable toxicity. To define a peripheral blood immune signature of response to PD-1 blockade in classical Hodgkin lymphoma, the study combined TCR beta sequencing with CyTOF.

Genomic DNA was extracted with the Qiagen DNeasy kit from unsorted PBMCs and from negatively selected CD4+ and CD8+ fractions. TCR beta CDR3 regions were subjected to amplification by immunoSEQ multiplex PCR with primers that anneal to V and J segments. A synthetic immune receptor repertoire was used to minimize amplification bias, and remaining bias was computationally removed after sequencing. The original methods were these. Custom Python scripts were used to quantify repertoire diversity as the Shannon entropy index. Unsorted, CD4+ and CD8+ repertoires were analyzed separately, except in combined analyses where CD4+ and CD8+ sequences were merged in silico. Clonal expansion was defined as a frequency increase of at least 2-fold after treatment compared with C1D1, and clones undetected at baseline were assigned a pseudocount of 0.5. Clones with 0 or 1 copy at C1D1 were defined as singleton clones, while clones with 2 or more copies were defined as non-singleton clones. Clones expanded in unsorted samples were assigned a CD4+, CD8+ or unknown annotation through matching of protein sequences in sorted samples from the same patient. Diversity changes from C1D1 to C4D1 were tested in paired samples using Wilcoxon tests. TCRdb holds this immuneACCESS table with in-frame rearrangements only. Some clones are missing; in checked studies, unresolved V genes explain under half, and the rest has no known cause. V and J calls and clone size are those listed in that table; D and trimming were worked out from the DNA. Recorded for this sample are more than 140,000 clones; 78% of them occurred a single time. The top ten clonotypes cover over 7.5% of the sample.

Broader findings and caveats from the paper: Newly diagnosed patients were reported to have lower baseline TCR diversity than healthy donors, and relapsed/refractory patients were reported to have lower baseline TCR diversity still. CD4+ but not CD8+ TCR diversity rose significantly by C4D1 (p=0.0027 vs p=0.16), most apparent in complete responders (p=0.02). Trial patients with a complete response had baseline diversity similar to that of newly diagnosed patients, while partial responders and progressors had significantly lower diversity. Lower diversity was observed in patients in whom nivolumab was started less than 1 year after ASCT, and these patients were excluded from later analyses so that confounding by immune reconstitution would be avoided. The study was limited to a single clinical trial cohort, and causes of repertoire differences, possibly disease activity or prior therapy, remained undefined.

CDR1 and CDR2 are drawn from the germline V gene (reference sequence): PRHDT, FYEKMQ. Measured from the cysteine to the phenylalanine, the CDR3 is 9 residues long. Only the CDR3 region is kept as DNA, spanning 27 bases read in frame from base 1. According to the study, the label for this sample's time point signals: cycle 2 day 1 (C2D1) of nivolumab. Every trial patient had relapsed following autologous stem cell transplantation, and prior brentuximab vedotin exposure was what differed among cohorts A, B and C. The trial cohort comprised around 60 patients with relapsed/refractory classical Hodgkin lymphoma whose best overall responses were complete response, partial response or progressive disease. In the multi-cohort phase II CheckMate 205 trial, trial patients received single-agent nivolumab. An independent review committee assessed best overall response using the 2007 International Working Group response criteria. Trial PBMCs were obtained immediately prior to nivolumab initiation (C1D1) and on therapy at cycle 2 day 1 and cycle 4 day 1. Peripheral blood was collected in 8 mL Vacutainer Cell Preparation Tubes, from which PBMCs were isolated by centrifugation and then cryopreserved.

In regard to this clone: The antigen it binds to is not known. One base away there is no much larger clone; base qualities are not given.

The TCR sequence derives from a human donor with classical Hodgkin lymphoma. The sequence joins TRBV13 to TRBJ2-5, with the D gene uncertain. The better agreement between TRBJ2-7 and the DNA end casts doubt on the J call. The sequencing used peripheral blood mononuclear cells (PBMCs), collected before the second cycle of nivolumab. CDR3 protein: CAQWDEQYF. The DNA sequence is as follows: TGTGCCCAGTGGGACGAGCAGTACTTC.